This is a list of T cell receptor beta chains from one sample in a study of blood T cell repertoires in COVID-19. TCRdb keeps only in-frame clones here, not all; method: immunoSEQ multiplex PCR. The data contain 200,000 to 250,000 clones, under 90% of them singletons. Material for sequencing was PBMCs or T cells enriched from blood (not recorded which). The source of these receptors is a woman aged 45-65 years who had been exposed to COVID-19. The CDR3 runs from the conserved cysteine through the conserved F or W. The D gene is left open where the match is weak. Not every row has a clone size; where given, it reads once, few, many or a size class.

CASGRAGNTIYF,TGTGCCAGCGGGAGGGCCGGAAACACCATATATTTT,TRBJ1-3,TRBV2,.,.
CASSLSRTGSEYGYTF,TGTGCCAGCAGCCTCAGTCGGACAGGGAGTGAATATGGCTACACCTTC,TRBJ1-2,TRBV13,TRBD1,.
CASSPQGTLPYGYTF,TGTGCCAGCAGCCCTCAGGGGACGCTCCCCTATGGCTACACCTTC,TRBJ1-2,TRBV5-5,.,.
CASSQVFPLYYSGNTIYF,TGCGCCAGCAGCCAAGTCTTCCCCCTGTATTACTCTGGAAACACCATATATTTT,TRBJ1-3,TRBV4-3,.,.
CASSQLSPGQATPSNQPQHF,TGCGCCAGCAGTCAACTTTCACCGGGACAGGCTACACCTAGCAATCAGCCCCAGCATTTT,TRBJ1-5,TRBV23-1,TRBD1,.
CASSRGYNEQFF,TGTGCCAGCAGCCGGGGATACAATGAGCAGTTCTTC,TRBJ2-1,TRBV2,.,few
CASASGNTIYF,TGTGCCAGCGCAAGCGGAAACACCATATATTTT,TRBJ1-3,TRBV6-5,.,.
CASSLPRDSEAFF,TGTGCCAGCAGCCTTCCCCGGGACTCTGAAGCTTTCTTT,TRBJ1-1,TRBV11-2,.,.
CASSLTPAWANVLTF,TGTGCCAGCAGCCTGACTCCCGCTTGGGCCAACGTCCTGACTTTC,TRBJ2-6,TRBV11-2,.,.
CASSPGAGSYTQYF,TGTGCCAGCAGCCCCGGAGCCGGGAGTTATACGCAGTATTTT,TRBJ2-3,TRBV5-5,.,.
CASSDSYTEAFF,TGTGCCAGCAGTGACAGTTACACTGAAGCTTTCTTT,TRBJ1-1,TRBV12-3/TRBV12-4,.,.
CATSDSHRAAMGEQFF,TGTGCCACCAGTGATTCTCACAGGGCCGCCATGGGGGAGCAGTTCTTC,TRBJ2-1,TRBV24-1,.,.
CASSDHGGNEQFF,TGTGCCAGCAGCGACCATGGCGGAAATGAGCAGTTCTTC,TRBJ2-1,TRBV7-2,.,.
CATSDSRVGTEAFF,TGTGCCACCAGTGATTCCAGGGTGGGAACTGAAGCTTTCTTT,TRBJ1-1,TRBV24-1,.,.
CASSLERTGGLFF,TGTGCCAGCAGTTTAGAAAGGACGGGAGGTCTGTTCTTC,TRBJ2-1,TRBV12-3/TRBV12-4,TRBD2,.
CASSVDGTDTQYF,TGTGCCAGCAGCGTAGACGGGACAGATACGCAGTATTTT,TRBJ2-3,TRBV9,.,.
CASSEVLVEAFF,TGTGCCAGCAGTGAAGTTTTAGTTGAAGCTTTCTTT,TRBJ1-1,TRBV2,.,.
CASSPQGKAYEQYF,TGCGCCAGCAGCCCACAGGGAAAGGCTTACGAGCAGTACTTC,TRBJ2-7,TRBV4-1,.,.
CASSEAGGETQYF,TGTGCCAGCAGTGAAGCGGGGGGGGAGACCCAGTACTTC,TRBJ2-5,TRBV28,TRBD2,once
CATRAVGSGGVGETQYF,TGTGCCACCAGGGCGGTTGGTAGCGGGGGCGTGGGAGAGACCCAGTACTTC,TRBJ2-5,TRBV10-3,TRBD2,.
CASSGTGTFWNYGYTF,TGTGCCAGCAGCGGGACAGGTACATTTTGGAACTACGGCTACACCTTC,TRBJ1-2,TRBV5-4,TRBD1,.
CASSSRGLNENEQFF,TGTGCCAGCAGCTCCAGGGGGCTGAATGAGAATGAGCAGTTCTTC,TRBJ2-1,TRBV13,TRBD1,.
CASSRQGAPTDTQYF,TGTGCCAGCAGTCGACAGGGGGCCCCCACAGATACGCAGTATTTT,TRBJ2-3,TRBV6-4,TRBD1,.
CASSPQGAGSSYEQYF,TGTGCCAGCAGCCCTCAAGGGGCGGGGAGCTCCTACGAGCAGTACTTC,TRBJ2-7,TRBV7-8,.,.
CASSIAEGGTEAFF,TGTGCCAGTAGTATAGCAGAAGGGGGCACTGAAGCTTTCTTT,TRBJ1-1,TRBV19,.,.
CASSSLSQGSSGNTIYF,TGTGCCAGCAGCTCTTTAAGCCAGGGAAGCTCTGGAAACACCATATATTTT,TRBJ1-3,TRBV27,.,.
CASSIGGRGTDTQYF,TGTGCCAGTAGTATTGGAGGCCGGGGCACAGATACGCAGTATTTT,TRBJ2-3,TRBV19,.,few
CASSLGGASNQPQHF,TGCGCCAGCAGCTTGGGTGGGGCTAGCAATCAGCCCCAGCATTTT,TRBJ1-5,TRBV5-1,.,once
CSASLGTNQPQHF,TGCAGTGCTAGTTTGGGGACTAATCAGCCCCAGCATTTT,TRBJ1-5,TRBV20-1,.,.
CSVELTDRGLVGYGYTF,TGCAGCGTTGAATTAACCGACAGGGGGCTAGTGGGCTATGGCTACACCTTC,TRBJ1-2,TRBV29-1,TRBD1,.
CASSVALGGVGPNEQFF,TGTGCCAGCAGCGTAGCTTTGGGGGGAGTAGGCCCCAATGAGCAGTTCTTC,TRBJ2-1,TRBV9,.,.
CASRSPERATEAFF,TGTGCCAGCAGATCTCCCGAGCGGGCCACTGAAGCTTTCTTT,TRBJ1-1,TRBV7-3,.,.
CASRAGGTEAFF,TGTGCCAGCAGGGCCGGCGGGACCGAAGCTTTCTTT,TRBJ1-1,TRBV12-3/TRBV12-4,.,few
CASSQDRVASQFF,TGTGCCAGCAGCCAAGATCGGGTAGCGTCGCAGTTCTTC,TRBJ2-1,TRBV3-1/TRBV3-2,.,.
CASSSTGVILDNSPLHF,TGCGCCAGCAGTAGCACAGGGGTCATACTGGATAATTCACCCCTCCACTTT,TRBJ1-6,TRBV10-2,TRBD1,.
CASSPGGRPQHF,TGTGCCAGCAGCCCTGGGGGGAGGCCCCAGCATTTT,TRBJ1-5,TRBV2,.,.